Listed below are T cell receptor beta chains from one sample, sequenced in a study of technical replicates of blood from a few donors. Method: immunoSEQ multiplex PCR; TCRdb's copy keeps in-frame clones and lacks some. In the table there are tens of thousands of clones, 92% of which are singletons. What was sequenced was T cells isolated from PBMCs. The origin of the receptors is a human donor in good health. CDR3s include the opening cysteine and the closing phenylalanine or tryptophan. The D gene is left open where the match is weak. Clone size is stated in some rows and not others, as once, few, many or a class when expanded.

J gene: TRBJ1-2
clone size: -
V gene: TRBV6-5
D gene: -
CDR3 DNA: TGTGCCAGCAGTTTCTACGCCCCGGGACTTATCAGTGGCTACACCTTC
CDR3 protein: CASSFYAPGLISGYTF

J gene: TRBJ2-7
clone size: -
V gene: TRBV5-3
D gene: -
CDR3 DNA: TGTGCCAGAAGCCAACCAAATAGACAGAAACCGCCCTCCTACGAGCAGTACTTC
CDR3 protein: CARSQPNRQKPPSYEQYF

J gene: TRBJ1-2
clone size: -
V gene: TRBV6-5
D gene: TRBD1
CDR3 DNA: TGTGCCAGCCGGGACAGTTATGGCTACACCTTC
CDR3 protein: CASRDSYGYTF

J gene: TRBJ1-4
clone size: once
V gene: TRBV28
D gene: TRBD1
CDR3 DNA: TGTGCCAGCAGTTTTGAGTCGGACAGGGGGGGAAAACTGTTTTTT
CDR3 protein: CASSFESDRGGKLFF

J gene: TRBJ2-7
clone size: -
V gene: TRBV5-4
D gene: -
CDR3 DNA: TGTGCCAGCAGCTTTACAGGGTCCTACGAGCAGTACTTC
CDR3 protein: CASSFTGSYEQYF

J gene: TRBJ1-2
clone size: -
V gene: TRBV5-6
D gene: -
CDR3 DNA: TGTGCCAGCAGCTTGGCCGGGGGTTATGGCTACACCTTC
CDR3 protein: CASSLAGGYGYTF

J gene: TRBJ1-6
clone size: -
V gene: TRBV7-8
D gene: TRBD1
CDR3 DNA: TGTGCCAGCAGCCCGATTTGGACAGGAAACTATAATTCACCCCTCCACTTT
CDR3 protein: CASSPIWTGNYNSPLHF

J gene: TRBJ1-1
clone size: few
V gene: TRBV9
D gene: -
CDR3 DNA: TGTGCCAGAGGGGGAGAGGGCACTGAAGCTTTCTTT
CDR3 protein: CARGGEGTEAFF

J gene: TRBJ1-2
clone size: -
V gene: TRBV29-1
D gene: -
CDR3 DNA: TGCAGCGTTGAGGGAGGGCTTGGCTACACCTTC
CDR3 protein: CSVEGGLGYTF

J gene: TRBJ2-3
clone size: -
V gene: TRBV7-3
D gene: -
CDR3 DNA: TGTGCCAGCGGGGACTCCCGCACAGATACGCAGTATTTT
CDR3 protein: CASGDSRTDTQYF

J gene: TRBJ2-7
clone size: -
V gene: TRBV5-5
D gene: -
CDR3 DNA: TGTGCCAGCAGGTTGACTAGTGGCTACGAGCAGTACTTC
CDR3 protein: CASRLTSGYEQYF

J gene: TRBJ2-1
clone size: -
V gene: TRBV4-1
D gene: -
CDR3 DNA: TGCGCCAGCAGCCAACCAACGAGCTCCTACAATGAGCAGTTCTTC
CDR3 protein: CASSQPTSSYNEQFF

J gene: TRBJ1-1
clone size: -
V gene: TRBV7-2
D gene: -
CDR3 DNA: TGTGCCAGCAGCTTATCACGGGGAAAGGGCACTGAAGCTTTCTTT
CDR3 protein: CASSLSRGKGTEAFF

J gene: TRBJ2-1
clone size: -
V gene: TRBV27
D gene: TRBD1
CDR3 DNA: TGTGCCAGCAGTTTAGGTACAGGGGGTTCCTACAATGAGCAGTTCTTC
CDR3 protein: CASSLGTGGSYNEQFF

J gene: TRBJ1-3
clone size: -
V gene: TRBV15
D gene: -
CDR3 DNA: TGTGCCACCAGCAGAGATCCGGGAGACCCTGGAAACACCATATATTTT
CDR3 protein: CATSRDPGDPGNTIYF

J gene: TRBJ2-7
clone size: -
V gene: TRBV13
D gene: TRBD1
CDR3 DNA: TGTGCCAGCAGCTTAGGAATTGCAGGGGGAACGGAGCAGTACTTC
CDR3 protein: CASSLGIAGGTEQYF

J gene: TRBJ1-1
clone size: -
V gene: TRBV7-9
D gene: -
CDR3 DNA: TGTGCCAGCAGCACACAGCTGATACATTCCACTGAAGCTTTCTTT
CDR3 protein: CASSTQLIHSTEAFF

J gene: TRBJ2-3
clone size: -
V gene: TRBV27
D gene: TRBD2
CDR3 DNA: TGTGCCAGCAGTTTCAAAAAGATTTTCGGACTAGCAGCAGACACAGATACGCAGTATTTT
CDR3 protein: CASSFKKIFGLAADTDTQYF

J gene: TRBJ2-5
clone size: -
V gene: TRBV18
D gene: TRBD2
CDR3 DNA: TGTGCCAGCTCACGACAGAGACGACAGCGGGAGGGGCAAGAGACCCAGTACTTC
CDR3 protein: CASSRQRRQREGQETQYF

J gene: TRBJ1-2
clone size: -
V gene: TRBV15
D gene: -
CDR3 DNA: TGTGCCACCAGCACGCCTCGAGGGAGGGATGGCTACACCTTC
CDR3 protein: CATSTPRGRDGYTF

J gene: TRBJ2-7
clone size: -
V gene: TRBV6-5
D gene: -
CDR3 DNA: TGTGCCAGCAGGTACACCTCCTCGGGGTCCTACGAGCAGTACTTC
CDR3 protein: CASRYTSSGSYEQYF

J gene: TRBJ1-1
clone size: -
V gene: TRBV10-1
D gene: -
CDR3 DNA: TGCGCCAGCAGTGAGTCGAGGACAATGGGCACTGAAGCTTTCTTT
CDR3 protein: CASSESRTMGTEAFF

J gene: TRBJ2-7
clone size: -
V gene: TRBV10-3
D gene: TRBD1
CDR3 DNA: TGTGCCATCAGTGAGGGGACAGGAGGTTACGAGCAGTACTTC
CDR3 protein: CAISEGTGGYEQYF

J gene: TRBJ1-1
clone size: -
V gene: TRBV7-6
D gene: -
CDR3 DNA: TGTGCCAGCAGCTTAGGACAGGTGAACACTGAAGCTTTCTTT
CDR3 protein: CASSLGQVNTEAFF

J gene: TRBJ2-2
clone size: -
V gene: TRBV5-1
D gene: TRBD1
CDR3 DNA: TGCGCCAGCAGCTACCAGGGACAGGGTGACACCGGGGAGCTGTTTTTT
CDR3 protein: CASSYQGQGDTGELFF

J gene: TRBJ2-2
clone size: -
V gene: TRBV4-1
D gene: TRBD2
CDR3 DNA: TGCGCCAGCAGCCAATCCTCCGTAGCGGGAGGGCCTTCGACCACCGGGGAGCTGTTTTTT
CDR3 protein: CASSQSSVAGGPSTTGELFF

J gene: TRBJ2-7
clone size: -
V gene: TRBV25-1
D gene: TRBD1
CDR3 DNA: TGTGCCAGCAAGACAGGGGAATACGAGCAGTACTTC
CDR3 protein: CASKTGEYEQYF

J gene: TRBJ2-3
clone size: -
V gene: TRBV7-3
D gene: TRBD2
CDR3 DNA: TGTGCCACTAGTGCGGGAGCCAGCACAGATACGCAGTATTTT
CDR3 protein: CATSAGASTDTQYF

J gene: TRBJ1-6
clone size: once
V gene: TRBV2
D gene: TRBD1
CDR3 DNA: TGTGCCAGCAGCTGGGACAGGGTTCAATCCCTCCACTTT
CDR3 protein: CASSWDRVQSLHF